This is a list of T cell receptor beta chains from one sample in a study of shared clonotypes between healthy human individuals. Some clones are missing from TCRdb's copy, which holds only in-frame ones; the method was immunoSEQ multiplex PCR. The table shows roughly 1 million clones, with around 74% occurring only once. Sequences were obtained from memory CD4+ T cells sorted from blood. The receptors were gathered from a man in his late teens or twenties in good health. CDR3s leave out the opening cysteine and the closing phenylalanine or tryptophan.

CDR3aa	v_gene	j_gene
ASSRQGKTQY	TRBV28	TRBJ2-5
ASSEITGLNTEAF	TRBV10-1	TRBJ1-1
ASSKVRQAEQY	TRBV19	TRBJ2-7
ASSLALGRAPTGNEQF	TRBV7-2	TRBJ2-1
ASSEEGLAAHETQY	TRBV2	TRBJ2-5
ASSPWRADTRMNTEAF	TRBV18	TRBJ1-1
ASSLRPSGGSPPYEQY	TRBV5-1	TRBJ2-7
SVGGRANTEAF	TRBV29-1	TRBJ1-1
ASIHVRASTYEQY	TRBV6-6	TRBJ2-7
ASNLSGGPYEQY	TRBV7-2	TRBJ2-7
ASRSGRGYT	TRBV6-5	TRBJ1-2
ASSPPGQGAAYEKLF	TRBV28	TRBJ1-4
ASQDRGKNYGYT	TRBV5-6	TRBJ1-2
ASSLGNSELYGYT	TRBV5-1	TRBJ1-2
ASKLGEVNEKLF	TRBV27	TRBJ1-4
ASSPSSGGAVRQF	TRBV6-5	TRBJ2-1
ASSRGQGWDQPQH	TRBV27	TRBJ1-5
ASSPNRGTGFDQPQH	TRBV7-2	TRBJ1-5
ASKRDNNYGYT	TRBV10-3	TRBJ1-2
ASSAGRGYT	TRBV25-1	TRBJ1-2
ASSQDRGLETQY	TRBV14	TRBJ2-5
AISGVWDRDHNEQF	TRBV10-3	TRBJ2-1
ASSGAVGDYEQY	TRBV25-1	TRBJ2-7
ASSQRLSTDTQY	TRBV27	TRBJ2-3
ASSFGQAGEQY	TRBV2	TRBJ2-7
ASSLEGGAGQPQH	TRBV7-9	TRBJ1-5
ASSLELAGGVGYGYT	TRBV7-2	TRBJ1-2
ATAQGMNTEAF	TRBV7-9	TRBJ1-1
ASSQAGAAETQY	TRBV2	TRBJ2-5
SVDGVNYEQY	TRBV29-1	TRBJ2-7
ASSLVADRAYEQY	TRBV7-2	TRBJ2-7
ASSFAGRIPNTEAF	TRBV7-2	TRBJ1-1
ASSYSQGSYEQY	TRBV6-5	TRBJ2-7
ASSTGQGGWNEQF	TRBV5-4	TRBJ2-1
ASSLGQIYNEQF	TRBV11-3	TRBJ2-1
ASSLNGDYEQY	TRBV7-9	TRBJ2-7
ASSLVNSNQPQH	TRBV7-9	TRBJ1-5
ASSLGQNYGYT	TRBV7-2	TRBJ1-2
ASTNPGFGSDT	TRBV28	TRBJ1-2
ASSSLTGGGNQPQH	TRBV28	TRBJ1-5
ASSPLFNYGYT	TRBV6-5	TRBJ1-2
ASSSLGGGFHEQY	TRBV7-9	TRBJ2-7
ASSQDEHLTDTQY	TRBV5-1	TRBJ2-3
AISEKLGPSQGARETQY	TRBV10-3	TRBJ2-5
ASSLGGAGGQTPLH	TRBV5-4	TRBJ1-6
ASSQGQGGEKLF	TRBV4-1	TRBJ1-4
ASSLETSGRGETQY	TRBV5-1	TRBJ2-5
ASSLESTTTDTQY	TRBV7-2	TRBJ2-3
ASSLGRAEEAF	TRBV5-4	TRBJ1-1
ASSLRQGAVGYGYT	TRBV5-6	TRBJ1-2
AWSSGRASYEQY	TRBV30	TRBJ2-7
ASSLVSAGNTIY	TRBV2	TRBJ1-3
ASSLSDGNQPQH	TRBV5-6	TRBJ1-5
ASRVGGFIDGYT	TRBV28	TRBJ1-2
AWSRGAYEQY	TRBV30	-